Listed below are T cell receptor beta chains from one sample, sequenced in a study of blood T cell repertoires in COVID-19. Libraries were prepared by immunoSEQ multiplex PCR; TCRdb keeps only in-frame clonotypes and omits some of them. The sample holds roughly 90,000 clones, around 75% seen once. The sample taken for sequencing was peripheral blood. The source is a woman at least 80 years old with active or convalescent COVID-19. The conserved cysteine and the conserved F or W are not part of the CDR3 here. Each record gives: J gene, D gene, clone size, V gene, CDR3 protein. A D gene is named only where the DNA matches it firmly. Not every row has a clone size; where given, it reads once, few, many or a size class.

TRBJ2-3	.	.	TRBV29-1	SVEELGGVTDTQY
TRBJ1-2	.	few	TRBV5-6	ASSTGTHQSYGYT
TRBJ2-1	.	.	TRBV7-2	ASSEDSTPYNEQF
TRBJ1-2	TRBD1	.	TRBV6-5	ASSYSYRGHWGYT
TRBJ2-2	TRBD1	.	TRBV7-9	ASSLASGGPGGTGELF
TRBJ1-5	.	.	TRBV19	ASDSLNSNQPQH
TRBJ1-5	.	.	TRBV28	ASRLDNQPQH
TRBJ2-2	.	once	TRBV29-1	SVVIGAGPTGELF
TRBJ2-2	TRBD2	.	TRBV19	ASKEREMGGELF
TRBJ1-1	.	.	TRBV11-2	ASSAHPEQGNTEAF
TRBJ1-2	.	.	TRBV10-3	AIRETGGSGYGYT
TRBJ2-3	.	once	TRBV6-2/TRBV6-3	ASSYRGARDTQY
TRBJ2-1	.	.	TRBV9	ASSPRVAPYNEQF
TRBJ2-1	TRBD2	.	TRBV7-2	ASNLLAGGSEQF
TRBJ1-3	TRBD1	.	TRBV6-5	ASSYSRQGVGNTIY
TRBJ2-2	.	.	TRBV5-1	ASSLVPNPGELF
TRBJ1-5	.	few	TRBV27	ASSLWGQFRSPKPQH
TRBJ2-1	TRBD2	.	TRBV9	ASSVGLAGDNEQF
TRBJ2-3	TRBD2	.	TRBV4-3	ASSQEFSGELDTQY
TRBJ2-7	TRBD1	.	TRBV5-1	ASSLWQGVNYEQY
TRBJ2-7	.	.	TRBV7-2	ASSSGAGYPEQY
TRBJ1-5	TRBD1	.	TRBV29-1	SVVTGTGGGEPQH
TRBJ2-3	TRBD2	.	TRBV29-1	SVATSRATDTQY
TRBJ2-5	.	.	TRBV30	AWSVGGSETQY
TRBJ1-6	.	.	TRBV5-4	ASSFEVSPLH
TRBJ1-1	.	.	TRBV30	AWSRGLNTEAF
TRBJ2-5	.	.	TRBV7-3	ASSRSVQETQY
TRBJ1-2	TRBD1	.	TRBV7-3	ASSSGTGGDYGYT
TRBJ2-1	TRBD2	once	TRBV5-1	ASSRTSGTYNEQF
TRBJ1-2	.	.	TRBV28	ASRSDRRGYT
TRBJ2-2	.	.	TRBV27	ASSLSSNWGAGELF
TRBJ2-3	.	.	TRBV19	ASRLGGVGTDTQY
TRBJ2-2	TRBD2	.	TRBV6-2/TRBV6-3	ASSHPASGGLGELF
TRBJ1-6	.	.	TRBV6-5	ASSYGANNNSPLH
TRBJ1-2	TRBD1	.	TRBV9	ASAGTGEGRSYGYT
TRBJ2-5	TRBD2	.	TRBV7-3	ASSPTPLAGEKTQY
TRBJ1-1	.	.	TRBV6-6	ASRITENTEAF
TRBJ2-7	TRBD1	.	TRBV6-5	ASRPDRGHTYEQY
TRBJ1-2	TRBD1	.	TRBV30	AWSAHGTDYGYT
TRBJ2-7	.	once	TRBV21-1	ASARVGYEQY
TRBJ2-7	TRBD1	.	TRBV29-1	SAQGDRGNEQY
TRBJ1-1	.	once	TRBV7-6	ASSLTLGQGSAEAF
TRBJ2-7	TRBD2	.	TRBV7-2	ASSATSGGSYEQY
TRBJ2-4	TRBD2	.	TRBV7-2	ASSLEASGVTDIQY
TRBJ2-7	.	.	TRBV5-1	ASSGAAIGYEQY
TRBJ2-3	.	few	TRBV7-9	ASSDRGAFADTQY
TRBJ2-1	TRBD2	.	TRBV7-3	ASSLTMSGRAAHEQF
TRBJ1-1	.	.	TRBV2	ASSVYTEAEAF
TRBJ2-3	TRBD2	.	TRBV7-9	ASSLLLAGGTDTQY
TRBJ2-1	.	.	TRBV6-5	ASRRTDYNEQF
TRBJ2-2	TRBD2	.	TRBV27	ASSLFGGGFANTGELF
TRBJ2-5	TRBD2	.	TRBV7-2	ASRPAGGVETQY
TRBJ1-5	.	.	TRBV4-2	ASSQDGQASQPQH
TRBJ1-1	TRBD1	.	TRBV9	ASSAYGQGKTEAF